Listed below are T cell receptor beta chains from one sample, sequenced in a study of blood T cell repertoires in COVID-19. Clones were sequenced by immunoSEQ multiplex PCR, and TCRdb holds only the in-frame ones, with some missing. Among under 300,000 clones listed, about 85% were seen once. The source material was PBMCs or T cells enriched from blood (not recorded which). Source of these receptors: a woman between 50 and 59 years old who had been exposed to COVID-19. Each CDR3 is given with its conserved first and last residue. A D gene is named only where the DNA matches it firmly. Rows give clone size only sometimes, using once, few, many, or a class for an expanded clone.

j_gene: TRBJ2-5; v_gene: TRBV20-1; d_gene: NA; abundance: NA; len: 11; CDR3nt: TGCAGTGCTGATAACATGGCGACCCAGTACTTC; CDR3aa: CSADNMATQYF
j_gene: TRBJ2-5; v_gene: TRBV7-8; d_gene: NA; abundance: NA; len: 13; CDR3nt: TGTGCCAGCAGCCTGGCAGTCCAAGAGACCCAGTACTTC; CDR3aa: CASSLAVQETQYF
j_gene: TRBJ1-3; v_gene: TRBV21-1; d_gene: NA; abundance: NA; len: 15; CDR3nt: TGTGCCAGCAGCACCTCGGGACAGGGGGGAAACACCATATATTTT; CDR3aa: CASSTSGQGGNTIYF
j_gene: TRBJ1-5; v_gene: TRBV6-1; d_gene: NA; abundance: NA; len: 16; CDR3nt: TGTGCCAGCAGTGATTTAAGGGGCAGGGGCGATCAGCCCCAGCATTTT; CDR3aa: CASSDLRGRGDQPQHF
j_gene: TRBJ2-1; v_gene: TRBV19; d_gene: TRBD2; abundance: NA; len: 18; CDR3nt: TGTGCCAGTAGTACACTAGCGGGGGGGCGAAGCTCCTACAATGAGCAGTTCTTC; CDR3aa: CASSTLAGGRSSYNEQFF
j_gene: TRBJ1-1; v_gene: TRBV15; d_gene: TRBD1; abundance: NA; len: 14; CDR3nt: TGTGCCACCAGTTTGGGAGGACAGGGGACTAAAGCTTTCTTT; CDR3aa: CATSLGGQGTKAFF
j_gene: TRBJ1-1; v_gene: TRBV5-4; d_gene: NA; abundance: few; len: 13; CDR3nt: TGTGCCAGCAGTTCTGATGCGAGAACTGAAGCTTTCTTT; CDR3aa: CASSSDARTEAFF
j_gene: TRBJ1-2; v_gene: TRBV7-2; d_gene: NA; abundance: many; len: 16; CDR3nt: TGTGCCAGCAGCTTAGCGCTGGGGGGGACCAACTATGGCTACACCTTC; CDR3aa: CASSLALGGTNYGYTF
j_gene: TRBJ1-5; v_gene: TRBV21-1; d_gene: NA; abundance: NA; len: 18; CDR3nt: TGTGCCAGCAGCAAAAGGGGGGGTGGGCGGACTAGCAATCAGCCCCAGCATTTT; CDR3aa: CASSKRGGGRTSNQPQHF
j_gene: TRBJ1-2; v_gene: TRBV6-1; d_gene: NA; abundance: NA; len: 14; CDR3nt: TGTGCCAGCAGTGAAGCCTCCGGGGGACTTGGCTACACCTTC; CDR3aa: CASSEASGGLGYTF
j_gene: TRBJ2-1; v_gene: TRBV6-5; d_gene: TRBD1; abundance: NA; len: 15; CDR3nt: TGTGCCAGCAGTTACTGGGACAGGGGTGCAAATGAGCAGTTCTTC; CDR3aa: CASSYWDRGANEQFF
j_gene: TRBJ2-3; v_gene: TRBV5-8; d_gene: TRBD1; abundance: NA; len: 13; CDR3nt: TGTGCCAGCAGGTTGACAGGGACAGATACGCAGTATTTT; CDR3aa: CASRLTGTDTQYF
j_gene: TRBJ1-2; v_gene: TRBV6-5; d_gene: TRBD1; abundance: NA; len: 14; CDR3nt: TGTGCCAGCAGCACGGACAGGGGACCCTATGGCTACACCTTC; CDR3aa: CASSTDRGPYGYTF
j_gene: TRBJ1-6; v_gene: TRBV9; d_gene: NA; abundance: NA; len: 14; CDR3nt: TGTGCCAGCAGAGGGACACTCGCCAATTCACCCCTCCACTTT; CDR3aa: CASRGTLANSPLHF
j_gene: TRBJ1-6; v_gene: TRBV11-2; d_gene: TRBD1; abundance: NA; len: 14; CDR3nt: TGTGCCAGCAGGCAACCAGGGGGCAGTTCACCCCTCCACTTT; CDR3aa: CASRQPGGSSPLHF
j_gene: TRBJ1-1; v_gene: TRBV19; d_gene: TRBD1; abundance: NA; len: 15; CDR3nt: TGTGCCAGTAGGCGGGACAGCTTCCCGAACACTGAAGCTTTCTTT; CDR3aa: CASRRDSFPNTEAFF
j_gene: TRBJ1-6; v_gene: TRBV7-3; d_gene: NA; abundance: NA; len: 15; CDR3nt: TGTGCCAGCAGCTTAACCAGCTCCTATAATTCACCCCTCCACTTT; CDR3aa: CASSLTSSYNSPLHF
j_gene: TRBJ1-2; v_gene: TRBV19; d_gene: TRBD1; abundance: NA; len: 14; CDR3nt: TGTGCCAGTAGTGCCTCCAGGGGGCTAAGATACCAACTCTTC; CDR3aa: CASSASRGLRYQLF
j_gene: TRBJ1-4; v_gene: TRBV5-4; d_gene: TRBD1; abundance: NA; len: 15; CDR3nt: TGTGCCAGCAGCTTGCGACAGGGCCTCAATGAAAAACTGTTTTTT; CDR3aa: CASSLRQGLNEKLFF
j_gene: TRBJ2-5; v_gene: TRBV7-9; d_gene: TRBD1; abundance: NA; len: 12; CDR3nt: TGTGCCAGCAGCCGACAGGGAGAGACCCAGTACTTC; CDR3aa: CASSRQGETQYF
j_gene: TRBJ1-2; v_gene: TRBV7-9; d_gene: NA; abundance: NA; len: 15; CDR3nt: TGTGCCAGCGGAGAATCCGGGGTCGGATACTATGGCTACACCTTC; CDR3aa: CASGESGVGYYGYTF
j_gene: TRBJ1-5; v_gene: TRBV7-9; d_gene: TRBD1; abundance: NA; len: 14; CDR3nt: TGTGCCAGCAGCCCTACAGGGGCCGGTCAGCCCCAGCATTTT; CDR3aa: CASSPTGAGQPQHF
j_gene: TRBJ1-1; v_gene: TRBV6-4; d_gene: TRBD1; abundance: NA; len: 16; CDR3nt: TGTGCCAGCAGTGCCCCCGGACAGGGGGCACACACTGAAGCTTTCTTT; CDR3aa: CASSAPGQGAHTEAFF
j_gene: TRBJ2-3; v_gene: TRBV18; d_gene: TRBD2; abundance: NA; len: 15; CDR3nt: TGTGCCAGCTCACCCAGCGGGGGGGCAACAGATACGCAGTATTTT; CDR3aa: CASSPSGGATDTQYF
j_gene: TRBJ1-1; v_gene: TRBV7-2; d_gene: TRBD1; abundance: NA; len: 17; CDR3nt: TGTGCCAGCAGCTTAGCCGGGACAGGGAAGTGGAACACTGAAGCTTTCTTT; CDR3aa: CASSLAGTGKWNTEAFF
j_gene: TRBJ2-3; v_gene: TRBV13; d_gene: TRBD2; abundance: NA; len: 17; CDR3nt: TGTGCCAGCAGCTTACGTGGACCGGGACTAGCGTTGGATACGCAGTATTTT; CDR3aa: CASSLRGPGLALDTQYF
j_gene: TRBJ1-4; v_gene: TRBV19; d_gene: TRBD1; abundance: NA; len: 16; CDR3nt: TGTGCCAGTAGTACCTTAGACAGGGAGGAAAATGAAAAACTGTTTTTT; CDR3aa: CASSTLDREENEKLFF
j_gene: TRBJ2-5; v_gene: TRBV5-1; d_gene: NA; abundance: NA; len: 15; CDR3nt: TGCGCCAGCCAAATGGGGGCAGCCCGAGCGGAGACCCAGTACTTC; CDR3aa: CASQMGAARAETQYF
j_gene: TRBJ2-7; v_gene: TRBV10-1; d_gene: NA; abundance: once; len: 13; CDR3nt: TGCGCCAGCAGTGAGCACAGGGTGGAGGAGCAGTACTTC; CDR3aa: CASSEHRVEEQYF
j_gene: TRBJ1-2; v_gene: TRBV29-1; d_gene: TRBD1; abundance: NA; len: 12; CDR3nt: TGCAGCGCCCTCGACAGGGCCTATGGCTACACCTTC; CDR3aa: CSALDRAYGYTF
j_gene: TRBJ2-5; v_gene: TRBV24-1; d_gene: NA; abundance: NA; len: 13; CDR3nt: TGTGCCACCAGTGAGTCTATCCGGGAGACCCAGTACTTC; CDR3aa: CATSESIRETQYF
j_gene: TRBJ1-2; v_gene: TRBV25-1; d_gene: NA; abundance: NA; len: 14; CDR3nt: TGTGCCAGCAGTGAAGGGCTTACCTCAAGTGGCTACACCTTC; CDR3aa: CASSEGLTSSGYTF
j_gene: TRBJ1-2; v_gene: TRBV7-2; d_gene: NA; abundance: NA; len: 13; CDR3nt: TGTGCCAGCAGCTTAGCTGAGGGCCGGGGCTACACCTTC; CDR3aa: CASSLAEGRGYTF
j_gene: TRBJ2-3; v_gene: TRBV28; d_gene: TRBD2; abundance: NA; len: 15; CDR3nt: TGTGCCAGCAGCCTTTCCGGCGGGGGGGTGGATACGCAGTATTTT; CDR3aa: CASSLSGGGVDTQYF
j_gene: TRBJ2-2; v_gene: TRBV6-2/TRBV6-3; d_gene: NA; abundance: NA; len: 14; CDR3nt: TGTGCCAGCAGTTACCACAGAGAGGGCGGGGAGCTGTTTTTT; CDR3aa: CASSYHREGGELFF
j_gene: TRBJ1-5; v_gene: TRBV20-1; d_gene: NA; abundance: once; len: 11; CDR3nt: TGCAGTGCTCGCGGGGTCGGGGCCCAGCATTTT; CDR3aa: CSARGVGAQHF
j_gene: TRBJ2-6; v_gene: TRBV5-4; d_gene: NA; abundance: NA; len: 13; CDR3nt: TGTGCCAGCAGCTTGATAGGGGCCAACGTCCTGACTTTC; CDR3aa: CASSLIGANVLTF
j_gene: TRBJ1-2; v_gene: TRBV4-3; d_gene: NA; abundance: NA; len: 15; CDR3nt: TGCGCCAGCAGCCAAGATAGGGGCCCCAACGATGGCTACACCTTC; CDR3aa: CASSQDRGPNDGYTF
j_gene: TRBJ1-1; v_gene: TRBV10-3; d_gene: NA; abundance: NA; len: 15; CDR3nt: TGTGCCATCAGTGAGAGGGAGAAGTACGGCACTGAAGCTTTCTTT; CDR3aa: CAISEREKYGTEAFF
j_gene: TRBJ2-3; v_gene: TRBV19; d_gene: TRBD1; abundance: NA; len: 16; CDR3nt: TGTGCCAGTAGTTTTATACCGGGACAGGGGGCCGGTACGCAGTATTTT; CDR3aa: CASSFIPGQGAGTQYF
j_gene: TRBJ1-1; v_gene: TRBV7-2; d_gene: NA; abundance: NA; len: 13; CDR3nt: TGTGCCAGCAGTCCTTCCGGGAACACTGAAGCTTTCTTT; CDR3aa: CASSPSGNTEAFF
j_gene: TRBJ1-6; v_gene: TRBV5-4; d_gene: TRBD1; abundance: NA; len: 16; CDR3nt: TGTGCCAGCAGCCCCGGACAGGGGGAAAATAATTCACCCCTCCACTTT; CDR3aa: CASSPGQGENNSPLHF
j_gene: TRBJ2-3; v_gene: TRBV7-2; d_gene: NA; abundance: NA; len: 15; CDR3nt: TGTGCCAGCAGCTTGGCGGGGGCGAGCACAGATACGCAGTATTTT; CDR3aa: CASSLAGASTDTQYF
j_gene: TRBJ1-1; v_gene: TRBV5-6; d_gene: NA; abundance: NA; len: 16; CDR3nt: TGTGCCAGCGGACCCCTAGCTGCCAGGACTAACACTGAAGCTTTCTTT; CDR3aa: CASGPLAARTNTEAFF
j_gene: TRBJ1-2; v_gene: TRBV11-2; d_gene: TRBD1; abundance: NA; len: 15; CDR3nt: TGTGCCAGCAGCTTCCGACAGGGAACCCCCTATGGCTACACCTTC; CDR3aa: CASSFRQGTPYGYTF
j_gene: TRBJ2-1; v_gene: TRBV5-6; d_gene: TRBD1; abundance: few; len: 17; CDR3nt: TGTGCCAGCAGCTTCGGACAGGGCAAGAGCTCCTACAATGAGCAGTTCTTC; CDR3aa: CASSFGQGKSSYNEQFF
j_gene: TRBJ1-1; v_gene: TRBV20-1; d_gene: NA; abundance: once; len: 11; CDR3nt: TGCAGTGCTAGACTCGGCACTGAAGCTTTCTTT; CDR3aa: CSARLGTEAFF
j_gene: TRBJ1-5; v_gene: TRBV15; d_gene: NA; abundance: few; len: 14; CDR3nt: TGTGCCACCAGCAGAGGGGGGGGAAGTCAGCCCCAGCATTTT; CDR3aa: CATSRGGGSQPQHF
j_gene: TRBJ2-3; v_gene: TRBV7-2; d_gene: TRBD2; abundance: NA; len: 15; CDR3nt: TGTGCCAGCAGCTTAGCCTCGAGTGGCGGGGGGGATTTGTATTTT; CDR3aa: CASSLASSGGGDLYF
j_gene: TRBJ1-1; v_gene: TRBV20-1; d_gene: TRBD1; abundance: NA; len: 14; CDR3nt: TGCAGTGCTGGTGCTCGAGGGACAGACCTTGAAGCTTTCTTT; CDR3aa: CSAGARGTDLEAFF
j_gene: TRBJ2-1; v_gene: TRBV5-4; d_gene: TRBD1; abundance: NA; len: 18; CDR3nt: TGTGCCAGCAGCTTGGGGAACAGGGGGCGAATACGGACCAATGAGCAGTTCTTC; CDR3aa: CASSLGNRGRIRTNEQFF
j_gene: TRBJ1-2; v_gene: TRBV24-1; d_gene: NA; abundance: NA; len: 13; CDR3nt: TGTGCCACCAGTACCGGGGATAACTATGGCTACACCTTC; CDR3aa: CATSTGDNYGYTF
j_gene: TRBJ2-1; v_gene: TRBV7-2; d_gene: NA; abundance: once; len: 12; CDR3nt: TGTGCCAGCAGCTTAGGACTAGTGGAGCAGTTCTTC; CDR3aa: CASSLGLVEQFF
j_gene: TRBJ1-1; v_gene: TRBV27; d_gene: NA; abundance: NA; len: 15; CDR3nt: TGTGCCAGCAGCCCAGGGGCAGGGTTGAGCACTGAAGCTTTCTTT; CDR3aa: CASSPGAGLSTEAFF